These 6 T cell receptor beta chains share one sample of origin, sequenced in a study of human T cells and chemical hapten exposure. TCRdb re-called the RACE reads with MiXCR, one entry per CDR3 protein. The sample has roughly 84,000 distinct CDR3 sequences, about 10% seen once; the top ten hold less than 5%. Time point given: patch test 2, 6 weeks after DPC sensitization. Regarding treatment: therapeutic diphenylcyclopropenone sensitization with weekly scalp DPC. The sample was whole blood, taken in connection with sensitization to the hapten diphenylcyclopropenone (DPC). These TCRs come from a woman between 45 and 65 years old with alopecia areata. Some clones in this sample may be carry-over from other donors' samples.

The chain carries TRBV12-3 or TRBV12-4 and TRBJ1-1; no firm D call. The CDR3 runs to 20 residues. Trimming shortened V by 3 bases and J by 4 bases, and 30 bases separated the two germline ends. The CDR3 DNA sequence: TGTGCCAGCAGTTTTAGTCCGGGCAACCTACCCAAGTCTCAGTCCACTGAAGCTTTCTTT. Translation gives CASSFSPGNLPKSQSTEAFF.

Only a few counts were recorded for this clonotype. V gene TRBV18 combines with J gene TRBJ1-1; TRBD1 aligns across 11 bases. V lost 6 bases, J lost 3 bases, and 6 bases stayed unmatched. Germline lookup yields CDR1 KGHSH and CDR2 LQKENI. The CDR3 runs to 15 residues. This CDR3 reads CASSADRGLYTEAFF. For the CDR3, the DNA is TGTGCCAGCTCGGCGGACAGGGGGCTTTACACTGAAGCTTTCTTT.

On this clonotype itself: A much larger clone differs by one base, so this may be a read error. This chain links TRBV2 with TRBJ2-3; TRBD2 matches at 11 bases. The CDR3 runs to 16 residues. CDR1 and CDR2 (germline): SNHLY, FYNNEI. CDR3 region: CTSSDPLAGVPDTQYF. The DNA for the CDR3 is TGTACCAGCAGCGACCCACTAGCGGGAGTACCAGATACGCAGTATTTT.

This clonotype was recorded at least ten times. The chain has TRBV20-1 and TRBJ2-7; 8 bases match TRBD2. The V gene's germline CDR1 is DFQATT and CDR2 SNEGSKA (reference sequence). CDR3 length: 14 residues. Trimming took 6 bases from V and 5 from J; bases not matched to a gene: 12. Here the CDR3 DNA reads TGCAGTGCCTTTATAGCGGGAAAGTTCGACGAGCAGTACTTC. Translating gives CSAFIAGKFDEQYF.

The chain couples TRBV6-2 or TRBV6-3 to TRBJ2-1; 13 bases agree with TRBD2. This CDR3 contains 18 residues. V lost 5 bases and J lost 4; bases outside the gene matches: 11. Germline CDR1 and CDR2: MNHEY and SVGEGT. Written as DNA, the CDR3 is TGTGCCAGCAGTACGCGGACTAGCGGGAGTGGGGTTTACAATGAGCAGTTCTTC. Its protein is CASSTRTSGSGVYNEQFF.

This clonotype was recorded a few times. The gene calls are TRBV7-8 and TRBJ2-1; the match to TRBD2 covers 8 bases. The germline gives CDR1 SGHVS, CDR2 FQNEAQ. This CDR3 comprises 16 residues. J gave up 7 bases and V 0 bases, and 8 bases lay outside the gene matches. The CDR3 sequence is CASSLALTGGKNEQFF. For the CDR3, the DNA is TGTGCCAGCAGCTTAGCGCTGACGGGAGGGAAGAATGAGCAGTTCTTC.